This T cell receptor (beta chain) comes out of a study of shared clonotypes between healthy human individuals. Study results and limitations: Generation probabilities were higher for clonotypes shared across all four sorted-subset donors than for unshared ones. Across a handful of donors, naive CD4 shared around 5.3%, naive CD8 approximately 3.5%, memory CD4 approximately 2.5%, memory CD8 0.35% to 0.5%.

Using around 180 ng DNA, around 30,000 T cell genomes, the sorted-subset replicate PCRs were run. Using immunoSEQ multiplex PCR, the repertoire was profiled, and TCRdb retains in-frame clones only, with some absent. The sample lists under 1,900,000 clones; 97% to 99% were seen once. There are 13 residues in the CDR3. Germline V gene sequence: CDR1 SGHRS, CDR2 YFSETQ. Trimming stripped 1 base from V and 1 base from J, with 5 bases between. With respect to this clone: Its antigen is currently unknown. Other nucleotide sequences from this sample produce the same CDR3.

This TCR came from a man aged 25 to 40 in good health. Sequenced input: naive CD4+ T cells sorted from blood. Described subset: CD45RA+ positively selected. The chain uses TRBV5-1 and TRBJ1-1; D gene unclear. CDR3 nucleotide sequence: TGCGCCAGCAGCTTGAGATCGAACACTGAAGCTTTCTTT. This translates into CASSLRSNTEAFF. Complete variable domain (other parts from reference TRBV5-1 and TRBJ1-1): KAGVTQTPRYLIKTRGQQVTLSCSPISGHRSVSWYQQTPGQGLQFLFEYFSETQRNKGNFPGRFSGRQFSNSRSEMNVSTLELGDSALYLCASSLRSNTEAFFGQGTRLTVV.